This T cell receptor (beta chain) was recovered during a study of cytomegalovirus exposure and HLA in healthy donors. Across the whole study: As released early, the data held about 85 million unique TCRs from HLA-typed donors.

The study ran its PCR with 60 Vbeta and 13 Jbeta primers. Profiled with immunoSEQ multiplex PCR; TCRdb holds only in-frame clones, not every one. The data show approximately 130,000 clones, with 70% to 75% seen just once and roughly 3% held by the top ten. CDR3 length: 15 residues. CDR1 is LGHNA and CDR2 is YNFKEQ in the germline V gene. V was trimmed by 3 bases and J by 4 bases, leaving 12 bases between them. Study observations and caveats: In vitro confirmation showed a few CMV-associated chains to be CMV antigen specific.

About this clone itself: The antigen is not known.

J is TRBJ1-4 and V is TRBV4-2, with a possible D match to TRBD1 (5 bases). This sequence originates from a man aged 25-45 years in good health and CMV-seronegative. The sequenced sample consisted of PBMCs. Here the CDR3 DNA reads TGTGCCAGCAGCCAGAGGACACCCCGTAATGAAAAACTGTTTTTT. Translated: CASSQRTPRNEKLFF.